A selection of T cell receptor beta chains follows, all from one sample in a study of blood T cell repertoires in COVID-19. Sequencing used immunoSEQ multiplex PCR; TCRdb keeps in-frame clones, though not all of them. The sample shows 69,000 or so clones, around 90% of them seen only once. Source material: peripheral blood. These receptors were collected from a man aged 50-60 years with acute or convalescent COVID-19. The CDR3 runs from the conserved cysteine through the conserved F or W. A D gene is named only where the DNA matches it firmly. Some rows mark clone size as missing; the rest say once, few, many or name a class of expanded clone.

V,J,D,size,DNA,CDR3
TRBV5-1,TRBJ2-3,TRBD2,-,TGCGCCAGCAGCCCACCGCGGGAGGGAAGTACAGATACGCAGTATTTT,CASSPPREGSTDTQYF
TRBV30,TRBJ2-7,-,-,TGTGCCTGGAGTCGGGGCGGGGATCACGAGCAGTACTTC,CAWSRGGDHEQYF
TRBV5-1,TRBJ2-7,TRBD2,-,TGCGCCAGCAGCTTATCGTCGGGACTAGTCCCCTACGAGCAGTACTTC,CASSLSSGLVPYEQYF
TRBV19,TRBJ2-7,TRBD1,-,TGTGCCAGTAGTTTAACTCTCCGGACAGGGTCTCACACCGAGCAGTACTTC,CASSLTLRTGSHTEQYF
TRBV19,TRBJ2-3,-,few,TGTGCCAGTAGTATAGGGTTTTCGGAGGTTCGGGATACGCAGTATTTT,CASSIGFSEVRDTQYF
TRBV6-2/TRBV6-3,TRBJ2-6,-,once,TGTGCCAGCAGTTTTCCCACGACCGGGAGAGGGTCTGGGGCCAACGTCCTGACTTTC,CASSFPTTGRGSGANVLTF
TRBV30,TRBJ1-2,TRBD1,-,TGTGCCTGGAGTGCATCCGGGACAGCGTCCCATGGCTACACCTTC,CAWSASGTASHGYTF
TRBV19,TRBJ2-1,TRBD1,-,TGTGCCACAGCGACAGGGTTCGGGAATGAGCAGTTCTTC,CATATGFGNEQFF
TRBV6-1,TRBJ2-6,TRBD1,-,TGTGCCAGCAGTGAAAGACAGGGGACTGGGGCCAACGTCCTGACTTTC,CASSERQGTGANVLTF
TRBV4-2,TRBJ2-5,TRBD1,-,TGTGCCAGCAGCTCCAGGGGGCGCGGGGAGACCCAGTACTTC,CASSSRGRGETQYF
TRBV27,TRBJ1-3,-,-,TGTGCCAGCAGTCCCCTCGGGACATCCCGGGGAAACACCATATATTTT,CASSPLGTSRGNTIYF
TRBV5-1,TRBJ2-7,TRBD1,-,TGCGCCAGCAGACTCGGGACAGGGGTCTACGAGCAGTACTTC,CASRLGTGVYEQYF
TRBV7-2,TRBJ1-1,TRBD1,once,TGTGCCAGCAGCTTAGGGCCGGGACAGGGCGGTACTGAAGCTTTCTTT,CASSLGPGQGGTEAFF
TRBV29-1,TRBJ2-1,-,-,TGCAGCGTTCACCTCTCTCTTTTAACCAGCTCCTACAATGAGCAGTTCTTC,CSVHLSLLTSSYNEQFF